Each of the 16 T cell receptor beta chains below was sequenced from the same sample in a study of response to subunit inactivated influenza vaccine. Using its own MiXCR run on the RT-PCR reads, TCRdb lists one record per CDR3 protein. The data hold roughly 460,000 distinct CDR3 sequences, with roughly 11% observed a single time. The specimen comprised PBMCs from blood, sampled roughly 46 days after vaccination. These TCRs come from a middle-aged man who received an inactivated influenza vaccine.

This clonotype was counted ten times or more. J is TRBJ2-1 and V is TRBV24-1, with 10 bases matching TRBD2. The germline V gene encodes CDR1 KGHDR and CDR2 SFDVKD. The V segment lost 3 bases and the J segment 0 bases; nucleotides outside the gene matches: 4. The CDR3 totals 17 residues. CDR3 sequence reads: CATSDTSGMSSYNEQFF. The CDR3, as DNA: TGTGCCACCAGTGATACTAGCGGGATGAGCTCCTACAATGAGCAGTTCTTC.

The chain has TRBV9 and TRBJ2-3; 7 nucleotides align to TRBD2. Trimming took 0 bases from V and 6 from J; bases not matched to a gene: 13. CDR3 length: 17 amino acids. CDR1 and CDR2 (germline): SGDLS, YYNGEE. Here the CDR3 reads CASSVGLALRREDTQYF. CDR3 coding DNA: TGTGCCAGCAGCGTAGGACTAGCCCTTCGTCGAGAGGATACGCAGTATTTT.

This clonotype was seen a few times. The genes are TRBV29-1 and TRBJ2-1; 7 bases fit TRBD2. Germline V gives CDR1 SQVTM, CDR2 ANQGSEA. Trimming removed 7 bases from V and 7 bases from J; junction bases left unmatched: 16. CDR3 length: 15 amino acids. CDR3 amino acids: CSERDIWGLSNEQFF. Written as DNA, the CDR3 is TGCAGCGAGCGGGATATCTGGGGACTATCAAATGAGCAGTTCTTC.

This clonotype showed up just a few times. The rearrangement joins TRBV9 to TRBJ2-7; D is undetermined. CDR3 length: 13 amino acids. Per the germline V gene, CDR1 is SGDLS and CDR2 is YYNGEE. Between the trimmed V and J ends, which lost 7 bases and 2 bases, there was a span of 13 bases. This CDR3 reads CASGPGPTYEQYF. CDR3 bases: TGTGCCAGCGGCCCCGGACCGACCTACGAGCAGTACTTC.

This clonotype showed up just a few times. The chain combines TRBV4-1 with TRBJ1-1; a weak D match, TRBD1 (6 bases). Trimming removed 3 bases from V and 4 bases from J, with 15 bases in between. Germline V gives CDR1 MGHRA, CDR2 YSYEKL. The CDR3 sequence is 15 residues long. CDR3 amino acids: CASSQIGGWGTEAFF. The CDR3, as DNA: TGCGCCAGCAGCCAGATTGGGGGCTGGGGCACTGAAGCTTTCTTT.

The rearrangement links TRBV3-1 to TRBJ1-1, with D unclear. Trimming left V 4 bases short and J 6 bases short, with 9 bases between. This CDR3 is built from 12 residues. CDR1 LGHDT and CDR2 YNNKEL come from the germline V gene (reference sequence). The CDR3 loop is CASSPGVAEAFF. DNA of the CDR3: TGTGCCAGCAGCCCCGGGGTCGCTGAAGCTTTCTTT.

The chain is built from TRBV20-1 and TRBJ2-5; 9 positions agree with TRBD1. V lost 2 bases, J lost 5 bases, and 9 bases stayed unmatched. Germline V gives CDR1 DFQATT, CDR2 SNEGSKA (reference sequence). The CDR3 loop spans 15 amino acids. The chain's CDR3 is CSARNTGTGSETQYF. In DNA form, the CDR3 reads TGCAGTGCTAGAAATACCGGGACAGGGAGCGAGACCCAGTACTTC.

This clonotype turned up a few times. V gene TRBV7-2 combines with J gene TRBJ2-5, with 7 bases aligning to TRBD1. CDR3 length: 14 amino acids. J was trimmed by 4 bases and V by 5 bases; bases with no gene match: 7. Germline lookup yields CDR1 SGHTA and CDR2 FQGNSA. The CDR3 is CASSANSGGETQYF. CDR3 bases: TGTGCCAGCAGCGCGAATTCAGGGGGAGAGACCCAGTACTTC.

V and J are TRBV27 and TRBJ1-5; D perhaps matches TRBD1 (6 bases). Looked up from germline, CDR1 is MNHEY and CDR2 is SMNVEV (reference sequence). The CDR3 totals 13 residues. The germline V and J ends were trimmed by 6 bases and 7 bases, with 13 bases remaining between them. The CDR3 loop reads CASSSVQGQPQHF. CDR3 DNA: TGTGCCAGCAGCTCAGTCCAGGGGCAGCCCCAGCATTTT.

J is TRBJ2-7 and V is TRBV2; 7 bases agree with TRBD1. Trimming at V came to 6 bases and at J to 1 base, leaving 6 bases not matched to a gene. This CDR3 comprises 14 residues. Germline V gene sequence: CDR1 SNHLY, CDR2 FYNNEI. Here the CDR3 reads CASRTGQSSYEQYF. CDR3 coding DNA: TGTGCCAGCAGAACGGGACAGTCATCCTACGAGCAGTACTTC.

This clonotype was detected only a few times. J is TRBJ2-1 and V is TRBV11-2; 8 positions match TRBD2. The V and J ends lost 0 bases and 2 bases, in that order; junction bases with no gene match: 12. CDR1 and CDR2 (germline): SGHAT, FQNNGV. CDR3 length equals 19 residues. The CDR3 DNA reads as TGTGCCAGCAGCTTAGAGGGACTAGGGGGGATTAGCCCCTACAATGAGCAGTTCTTC. Protein: CASSLEGLGGISPYNEQFF.

This clonotype was recorded only once. The chain joins TRBV7-2 to TRBJ2-5; D possibly corresponds to TRBD1 (6 bases). The germline V and J ends were trimmed by 5 bases and 1 base, with 14 bases remaining between them. This CDR3 is 15 amino acids long. Germline assignment: CDR1 SGHTA and CDR2 FQGNSA. CDR3 region: CASSPSTGTQETQYF. CDR3 nucleotides: TGTGCCAGCAGCCCTTCGACAGGAACCCAAGAGACCCAGTACTTC.

Comments on this clonotype: The junction departs from germline at one end; a sequencing error may be responsible. The V gene is TRBV29-1, the J gene TRBJ2-6; unclear D gene. The CDR3 runs 13 residues. Germline CDR1 and CDR2: SQVTM and ANQGSEA. The CDR3 loop reads CSVDPSRANVLTF. The CDR3 nucleotides read TGCAGCGTAGACCCCTCTAGGGCCAACGTCCTGACTTTC.

This chain joins TRBV27 and TRBJ2-7, with TRBD2 matching over 12 bases. The length of the CDR3 is 15 residues. Germline V gene sequence: CDR1 MNHEY, CDR2 SMNVEV (reference sequence). V shed 5 bases, J shed 0 bases, and the junction held 2 bases outside the gene matches. The CDR3 nucleotides are TGTGCCAGCAGTCGACTAGCGGGGGCCTCCTACGAGCAGTACTTC. As protein: CASSRLAGASYEQYF.

The chain combines TRBV5-1 with TRBJ2-2, with 8 bases that match TRBD2. CDR3 length: 16 amino acids. Germline V gene lookup returns CDR1 SGHRS and CDR2 YFSETQ. The junction had 5 bases not matched to a gene; V was cut back by 0 bases and J by 4 bases. CDR3 DNA: TGCGCCAGCAGCTTGGATCCGGGAGGGGCCACCGGGGAGCTGTTTTTT. This sequence encodes CASSLDPGGATGELFF.

This chain links TRBV14 with TRBJ2-1, with 7 bases identical to TRBD2. The CDR3 contains 18 residues. V shed 1 base, J shed 3 bases, and the junction held 12 bases outside the gene matches. The germline CDR1 and CDR2 sequences are SGHDN and FVKESK. The CDR3 DNA reads as TGTGCCAGCAGCCAAGGGGGGGATTACCGGGGGGACTACAATGAGCAGTTCTTC. Protein: CASSQGGDYRGDYNEQFF.